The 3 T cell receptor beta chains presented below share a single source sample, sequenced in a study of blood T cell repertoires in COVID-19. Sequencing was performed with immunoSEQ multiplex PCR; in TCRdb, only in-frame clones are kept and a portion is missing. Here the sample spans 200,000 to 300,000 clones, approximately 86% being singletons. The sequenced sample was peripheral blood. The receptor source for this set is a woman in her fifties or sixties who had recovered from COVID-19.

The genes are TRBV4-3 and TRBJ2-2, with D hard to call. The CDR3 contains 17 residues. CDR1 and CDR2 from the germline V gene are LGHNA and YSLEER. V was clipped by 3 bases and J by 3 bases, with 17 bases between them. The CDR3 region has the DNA TGCGCCAGCAGCCACCGGTGGAAACAGCTTGACACCGGGGAGCTGTTTTTT. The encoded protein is CASSHRWKQLDTGELFF.

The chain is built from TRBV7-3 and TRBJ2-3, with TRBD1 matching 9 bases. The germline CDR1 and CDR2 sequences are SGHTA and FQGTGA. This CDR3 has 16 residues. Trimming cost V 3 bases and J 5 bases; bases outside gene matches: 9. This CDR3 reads CASSFIGTGNLDTQYF. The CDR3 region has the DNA TGTGCCAGCAGCTTTATCGGGACAGGGAATCTAGATACGCAGTATTTT.

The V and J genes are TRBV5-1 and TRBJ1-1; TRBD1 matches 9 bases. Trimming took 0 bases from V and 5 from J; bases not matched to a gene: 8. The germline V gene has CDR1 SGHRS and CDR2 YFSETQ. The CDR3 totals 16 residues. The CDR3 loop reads CASSLAGQGFATEAFF. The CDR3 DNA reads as TGCGCCAGCAGCTTGGCGGGACAGGGATTCGCAACTGAAGCTTTCTTT.